These T cell receptor beta chains were read from a single sample in a study of technical replicates of blood from several donors. Data came from immunoSEQ multiplex PCR; TCRdb stores just in-frame clones and leaves some out. The repertoire consists of about 80,000 clones, with roughly nine tenths occurring once and the leading ten covering 0.3% to 0.45%. The sample comprised T cells isolated from PBMCs. These receptors originate from a human donor in good health. Both conserved end residues are part of each CDR3. The D gene is left open where the match is weak. Clone size appears in some rows only: once, few, many, or a class for an expanded clone.

>-|TRBJ2-1|-|TRBV6-5
TGTGCCAGCAGTTACTCCCCCAGGGGCGAGCAGTTCTTC
CASSYSPRGEQFF
>-|TRBJ2-2|TRBD1|TRBV19
TGTGCCAGTAGGAAAGGACAGGACAAGCTGTTTTTT
CASRKGQDKLFF
>once|TRBJ2-7|-|TRBV6-1
TGTGCCAGCAGTGAATACAGAGGGGGCTACGAGCAGTACTTC
CASSEYRGGYEQYF
>-|TRBJ2-2|TRBD2|TRBV28
TGTGCCAGCATTTCAGCGGGAGTGGCGACCGGGGAGCTGTTTTTT
CASISAGVATGELFF
>-|TRBJ2-7|TRBD2|TRBV4-2
TGTGCCAGCAGCCAAGCAGGGAGTGGGAGGGTAAGGGAGCAGTACTTC
CASSQAGSGRVREQYF
>-|TRBJ2-7|-|TRBV29-1
TGCAGCGTTGAATTTACAGGGAGCAACGAGCAGTACTTC
CSVEFTGSNEQYF
>-|TRBJ2-2|TRBD1|TRBV9
TGTGCCAGCAGCCCGTGGACAGGGGGCGGGGAGCTGTTTTTT
CASSPWTGGGELFF
>once|TRBJ1-1|-|TRBV25-1
TGTGCCAGCTCCGCCAGGGGCCCCTGGAACACTGAAGCTTTCTTT
CASSARGPWNTEAFF
>-|TRBJ2-7|TRBD1|TRBV4-1
TGCGCCAGCAGCCACGGGACAGGGACCTACGAGCAGTACTTC
CASSHGTGTYEQYF
>-|TRBJ2-2|TRBD1|TRBV4-2
TGTGCCAGCAGCCACTCCGGGACAGGGACCGGGGAGCTGTTTTTT
CASSHSGTGTGELFF
>-|TRBJ1-5|-|TRBV4-2
TGTGCCAGCAGCCAAGATGATGCGAAACAGGTCTGGGGGGCCCAGCATTTT
CASSQDDAKQVWGAQHF
>-|TRBJ2-1|-|TRBV4-1
TGCGCCAGCACCCCCCTATGGCAGGGGAACCCTCTTGAGCAGTTCTTC
CASTPLWQGNPLEQFF
>once|TRBJ1-5|-|TRBV27
TGTGCCAGCAGTTTAGAAGGAGATCAGCCCCAGCATTTT
CASSLEGDQPQHF
>-|TRBJ1-1|-|TRBV2
TGTGCCCGGGGGTCGGTCGGGACGAGGGGCACTGAAGCTTTCTTT
CARGSVGTRGTEAFF
>once|TRBJ1-4|TRBD1|TRBV28
TGTGCCAGCAGCGTGACAGGGTATAATGAAAAACTGTTTTTT
CASSVTGYNEKLFF
>-|TRBJ2-5|TRBD2|TRBV5-6
TGTGCCAGCAGCTTGGAGTTCTCTAGCGGGAGTGGGACCCAGTACTTC
CASSLEFSSGSGTQYF
>-|TRBJ1-4|-|TRBV19
TGTGCCAGTAGTAACGGGGAGAAAACTAATGAAAAACTGTTTTTT
CASSNGEKTNEKLFF
>once|TRBJ2-7|-|TRBV27
TGTGCCAGCAGTTTATTTCCAGGTCCCTACGAGCAGTACTTC
CASSLFPGPYEQYF
>-|TRBJ1-1|-|TRBV4-1
TGCGCCAGCAGCCAAGGGGTGGGGGGATGGAGCACTGAAGCTTTCTTT
CASSQGVGGWSTEAFF
>-|TRBJ1-5|-|TRBV7-7
TGTGCCAGCAGCTACCAAACAGGGATTAATCAGCCCCAGCATTTT
CASSYQTGINQPQHF
>-|TRBJ1-2|-|TRBV11-2
TGTGCCAGCAGCTTGCACACGGGCTATGGCTACACCTTC
CASSLHTGYGYTF
>once|TRBJ1-2|TRBD1|TRBV11-3
TGTGCCAGCAGCTTAAGAGGGGGCGCAATGAATGGCTACACCTTC
CASSLRGGAMNGYTF
>-|TRBJ1-1|TRBD1|TRBV11-2
TGTGCCAGCAGCTTAGATCCGGTTAGGGGGCTTACTGAAGCTTTCTTT
CASSLDPVRGLTEAFF
>-|TRBJ1-2|-|TRBV6-1
TGTGCCAGCAAGTCCAGTTTTAATGGCTACACCTTC
CASKSSFNGYTF
>-|TRBJ2-7|-|TRBV4-1
TGCGCCAGCGGTCCGACGGGACAAGCCTACGAGCAGTACTTC
CASGPTGQAYEQYF
>-|TRBJ2-7|TRBD2|TRBV7-9
TGTGCCAGCAGCTTTGGGACTAGGCCTCACGAGCAGTACTTC
CASSFGTRPHEQYF
>-|TRBJ2-7|-|TRBV4-1
TGCGCCAGCAGCCAGCCGACTAGATCCTACGAGCAGTACTTC
CASSQPTRSYEQYF
>-|TRBJ2-7|-|TRBV7-8
TGTGCCAGCAGCTTAGACTGGTACGAGCAGTACTTC
CASSLDWYEQYF
>once|TRBJ2-3|-|TRBV28
TGTGCCAGCACCGCCAGGGTGATGGGCACAGATACGCAGTATTTT
CASTARVMGTDTQYF
>-|TRBJ2-1|-|TRBV28
TGTGCCAGCAGTTTTACGGGACTTTACAATGAGCAGTTCTTC
CASSFTGLYNEQFF
>-|TRBJ2-5|-|TRBV7-2
TGTGCCAGCAGCTACGACACTGCAAGAGCGACCCAGTACTTC
CASSYDTARATQYF
>-|TRBJ2-1|-|TRBV7-6
TGTGCCAGCAGCTTAGCGGGAGGAAGCCACGGCAGTAATGAGCAGTTCTTC
CASSLAGGSHGSNEQFF
>-|TRBJ2-5|-|TRBV9
TGTGCCAGCAGCCCTAACGGGGTAGAGGGAGAGACCCAGTACTTC
CASSPNGVEGETQYF
>-|TRBJ2-7|TRBD2|TRBV7-9
TGTGCCAGCAGCCTCGGACTAGCGGGTGCCTACGAGCAGTACTTC
CASSLGLAGAYEQYF
>-|TRBJ1-2|-|TRBV19
TGTGCCAGTAGTACCCCAGGTGAACTGAACTATGGCTACACCTTC
CASSTPGELNYGYTF
>-|TRBJ2-3|TRBD1|TRBV5-6
TGTGCCAGCAGCCCAGGGGGCGGAGGCACAGATACGCAGTATTTT
CASSPGGGGTDTQYF
>-|TRBJ1-2|-|TRBV7-9
TGTGCCAGCAGCTTAGGTGGGCAGGGCTACACCTTC
CASSLGGQGYTF
>-|TRBJ1-2|-|TRBV4-2
TGTGCCAGCAGCCAGCGCGGGACCTATGGCTACACCTTC
CASSQRGTYGYTF
>few|TRBJ2-2|-|TRBV4-3
TGCGCCAGCAGCCGGACACACACCGGGGAGCTGTTTTTT
CASSRTHTGELFF
>-|TRBJ2-7|TRBD2|TRBV2
TGTGCCACCCCGACCGGGACTAGCGGGAGTAGCGAGCAGTACTTC
CATPTGTSGSSEQYF
>-|TRBJ2-7|-|TRBV2
TGTGCCAGCTTCTTATACGAGCAGTACTTC
CASFLYEQYF
>-|TRBJ2-1|TRBD2|TRBV25-1
TGTGCCAGCAGTGAAATAAGCGGGATCGAGCAGTTCTTC
CASSEISGIEQFF
>-|TRBJ2-1|TRBD2|TRBV28
TGTGCCAGCAGTCCCGGACTAGCGGGTACTGAGCAGTTCTTC
CASSPGLAGTEQFF
>-|TRBJ2-1|TRBD1|TRBV7-3
TGTGCCAGCAGCTCCACTGGGACAGTAGGAAGCAATGAGCAGTTCTTC
CASSSTGTVGSNEQFF
>once|TRBJ1-1|-|TRBV11-2
TGTGCCAGCAGCTTAATCACGGGGAACACTGAAGCTTTCTTT
CASSLITGNTEAFF
>-|TRBJ2-1|TRBD1|TRBV9
TGTGCCAGCAGCGTAGGGGACAGGGGGCAAAACAATGAGCAGTTCTTC
CASSVGDRGQNNEQFF
>-|TRBJ1-2|TRBD1|TRBV5-4
TGTGCCAGCAGCTTGGCCAGGGGGGCACATGGCTACACCTTC
CASSLARGAHGYTF
>-|TRBJ1-5|TRBD1|TRBV6-1
TGTGCCAGCAGAGACGACAGGGGCAATCAGCCCCAGCATTTT
CASRDDRGNQPQHF
>-|TRBJ2-3|TRBD1|TRBV10-3
TGTGCCATCAGTGGGGACAGCAGCACAGATACGCAGTATTTT
CAISGDSSTDTQYF
>-|TRBJ2-7|TRBD1|TRBV7-8
TGTGCCAGCAGCTTGCTGACAGGGGGGCGCGAGCAGTACTTC
CASSLLTGGREQYF
>-|TRBJ2-7|TRBD2|TRBV28
TGTGCCAGCACTCCCGGGACTAGCAACTACGAGCAGTACTTC
CASTPGTSNYEQYF
>-|TRBJ2-7|TRBD1|TRBV10-3
TGTGCCATCATGGGAGACAGGGGTAGTTACGAGCAGTACTTC
CAIMGDRGSYEQYF
>once|TRBJ2-1|-|TRBV12-2
TGTGCAAGTCGCTTAGCAGGGCAGCGGGATGGCTCCTACAATGAGCAGTTCTTC
CASRLAGQRDGSYNEQFF
>-|TRBJ2-5|TRBD2|TRBV10-3
TGTGCCATCAGTGAGTTTGGAAGGACTAGCGGGAAGAGGGAGACCCAGTACTTC
CAISEFGRTSGKRETQYF
>-|TRBJ1-1|-|TRBV7-8
TGTGCCAGCAGCTCGGGCGGGGACACTGAAGCTTTCTTT
CASSSGGDTEAFF
>-|TRBJ1-4|TRBD1|TRBV5-4
TGTGCCAGCAGCCGGGGACAGGGGAGTGAAAAACTGTTTTTT
CASSRGQGSEKLFF
>-|TRBJ1-1|TRBD1|TRBV28
TGTGCCAGCAGCTACGGGACAGGCAATGAAGCTTTCTTT
CASSYGTGNEAFF